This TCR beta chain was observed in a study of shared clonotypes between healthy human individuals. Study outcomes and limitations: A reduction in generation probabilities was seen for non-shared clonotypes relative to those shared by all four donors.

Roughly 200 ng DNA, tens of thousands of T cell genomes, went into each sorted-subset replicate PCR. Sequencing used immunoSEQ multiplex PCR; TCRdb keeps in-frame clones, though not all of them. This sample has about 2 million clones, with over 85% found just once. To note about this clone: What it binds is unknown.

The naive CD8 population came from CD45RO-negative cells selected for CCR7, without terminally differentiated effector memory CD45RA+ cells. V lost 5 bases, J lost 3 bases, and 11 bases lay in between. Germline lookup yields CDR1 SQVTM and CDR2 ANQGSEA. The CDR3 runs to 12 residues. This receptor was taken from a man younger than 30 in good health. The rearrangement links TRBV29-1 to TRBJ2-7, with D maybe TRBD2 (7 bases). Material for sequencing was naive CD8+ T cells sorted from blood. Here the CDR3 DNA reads TGCAGCGTTAGCGGGACATTCTACGAGCAGTACTTC. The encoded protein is CSVSGTFYEQYF.